Listed here is a single T cell receptor (beta chain). Its antigen is not identified. The sample originates from a study of cytomegalovirus exposure and HLA in healthy donors. Study observations and caveats: Immune exposure information available was restricted to CMV serostatus. In a later analysis, several top co-occurrence clusters appeared linked to parvovirus B19, influenza, CMV and Epstein-Barr virus. The study labeled roughly 160 TCR beta chains cytomegalovirus-associated. As was reported, the classifier diagnosed cytomegalovirus status with high specificity and sensitivity.

Both 60 Vbeta primers and 13 Jbeta primers went into the PCR. Generated by immunoSEQ multiplex PCR, the TCRdb table keeps only in-frame clones and is missing some. Of approximately 170,000 clones listed, roughly three quarters were seen once; the top ten hold 4.7%. The sequence was collected from a man aged 18-30 years in good health and CMV-seropositive. Sequencing was carried out using PBMCs.

The CDR3 DNA sequence: TGTGCCACCAGCATAAAACAGGGGCGGCAAGGTGAAAAACTGTTTTTT. Its translation is CATSIKQGRQGEKLFF. This chain links TRBV15 with TRBJ1-4; 7 positions agree with TRBD1. V lost 4 bases, J lost 7 bases, and 12 bases stayed unmatched. CDR1 is LNHNV and CDR2 is YYDKDF in the germline V gene (reference sequence). The CDR3 loop spans 16 amino acids.